This is a list of T cell receptor beta chains from one sample in a study of shared clonotypes between healthy human individuals. Assay used: immunoSEQ multiplex PCR; TCRdb lists only in-frame clones, some missing. Among about 710,000 clones listed, 55% to 80% were seen once. The sample comprised memory CD4+ T cells sorted from blood. The receptors stem from a woman in her twenties or thirties in good health. The CDR3 runs from the conserved cysteine through the conserved F or W. D genes are given only for firm matches. Only part of the rows carry a size: once, few, many, or a class if the clone is expanded.

d_call	clone_size	v_call	j_call	cdr3_aa	cdr3_nt
TRBD2	.	TRBV28	TRBJ2-7	CASSSPRLAWEQYF	TGTGCCAGCAGTTCTCCCCGACTAGCTTGGGAGCAGTACTTC
TRBD1	.	TRBV18	TRBJ2-2	CASSFGTGGLDGELFF	TGTGCCAGCTCATTCGGGACAGGGGGCCTCGACGGGGAGCTGTTTTTT
TRBD2	.	TRBV18	TRBJ2-4	CASSPQTSGRRRENIQYF	TGTGCCAGCTCACCACAGACTAGCGGGAGGAGAAGGGAAAACATTCAGTACTTC
.	.	TRBV5-8	TRBJ2-7	CASSTRTALDDEQYF	TGTGCCAGCAGCACTAGGACAGCCCTAGACGACGAGCAGTACTTC
.	.	TRBV10-3	TRBJ1-1	CAIMAQDGNTEAFF	TGTGCCATCATGGCTCAAGACGGGAACACTGAAGCTTTCTTT
.	.	TRBV6-5	TRBJ2-5	CASRPFGGGETQYF	TGTGCCAGCAGGCCTTTTGGGGGTGGTGAGACCCAGTACTTC
TRBD1	.	TRBV5-4	TRBJ1-2	CASRPDRERSNYGYTF	TGTGCCAGCAGGCCGGACAGGGAAAGGTCCAACTATGGCTACACCTTC
TRBD1	many	TRBV5-1	TRBJ2-1	CASSIDRVAYNEQFF	TGCGCCAGCAGCATCGACAGGGTTGCGTACAATGAGCAGTTCTTC
TRBD2	.	TRBV18	TRBJ2-7	CASSSGLGSSEQYF	TGTGCCAGCTCGTCGGGACTAGGGAGTAGCGAGCAGTACTTC
TRBD2	.	TRBV6-1	TRBJ2-1	CASTLHGSGSNEQFF	TGTGCCAGCACCCTACATGGTAGCGGGAGCAATGAGCAGTTCTTC
.	few	TRBV19	TRBJ2-2	CASSWDAGELFF	TGTGCCAGTAGTTGGGACGCCGGGGAGCTGTTTTTT
TRBD2	.	TRBV6-1	TRBJ2-5	CASTRPAGAPETQYF	TGTGCCAGCACCCGTCCGGCGGGAGCGCCAGAGACCCAGTACTTC
.	.	TRBV25-1	TRBJ2-5	CASSEYPGSVRETQYF	TGTGCCAGCAGTGAATACCCAGGGTCGGTAAGAGAGACCCAGTACTTC
TRBD1	.	TRBV5-1	TRBJ1-2	CASRGSVGQGTKLYGYTF	TGCGCCAGCAGGGGGTCCGTAGGACAGGGCACCAAACTCTATGGCTACACCTTC
TRBD2	.	TRBV5-1	TRBJ2-1	CASSRGTSGSQSSYNEQFF	TGCGCCAGCAGCCGCGGGACTAGCGGGAGTCAAAGCTCCTACAATGAGCAGTTCTTC
TRBD2	.	TRBV23-1	TRBJ2-1	CASNPTSGITYNEQFF	TGCGCCAGCAACCCGACTAGCGGGATAACCTACAATGAGCAGTTCTTC
.	.	TRBV5-1	TRBJ2-2	CASSVGTPTGELFF	TGCGCCAGCAGCGTTGGGACGCCCACCGGGGAGCTGTTTTTT
.	.	TRBV5-1	TRBJ2-2	CASSAGTPNTGELFF	TGCGCCAGCAGCGCCGGGACCCCGAACACCGGGGAGCTGTTTTTT
.	.	TRBV18	TRBJ2-7	CASSPPSRGPGVDEQYF	TGTGCCAGCTCACCACCAAGCCGGGGGCCAGGCGTCGACGAGCAGTACTTC
.	.	TRBV28	TRBJ1-2	CASSFGGVSNGYTF	TGTGCCAGCAGTTTTGGGGGGGTATCAAATGGCTACACCTTC
.	.	TRBV18	TRBJ2-5	CASSPSFGMEGFQETQYF	TGTGCCAGCTCACCATCGTTCGGTATGGAGGGCTTCCAAGAGACCCAGTACTTC
.	.	TRBV2	TRBJ1-1	CASSDAGRRAFF	TGTGCCAGCAGTGACGCAGGGAGGAGAGCTTTCTTT
.	.	TRBV6-5	TRBJ2-1	CASSYTGTPSVGEQFF	TGTGCCAGCAGTTACACCGGGACTCCCTCGGTGGGTGAGCAGTTCTTC
.	.	TRBV27	TRBJ1-1	CASSFARQANTEAFF	TGTGCCAGCAGTTTCGCTAGACAGGCGAACACTGAAGCTTTCTTT
.	few	TRBV15	TRBJ2-7	CATSLGGNPLYEQYF	TGTGCCACCAGCCTCGGGGGCAATCCCCTCTACGAGCAGTACTTC
.	.	TRBV28	TRBJ1-3	CASTSFTVSGNTIYF	TGTGCCAGCACCTCCTTTACGGTCTCTGGAAACACCATATATTTT
.	.	TRBV27	TRBJ2-5	CASSFMRGETQYF	TGTGCCAGCAGTTTTATGAGAGGTGAGACCCAGTACTTC
TRBD2	.	TRBV15	TRBJ2-3	CATSRDFEAWREGGTDTQYF	TGTGCCACCAGCAGAGATTTTGAGGCATGGCGGGAGGGTGGCACAGATACGCAGTATTTT
TRBD1	few	TRBV5-1	TRBJ2-5	CASSRTGGLQETQYF	TGCGCCAGCAGCCGTACAGGGGGCCTCCAAGAGACCCAGTACTTC
.	.	TRBV28	TRBJ1-5	CASRALTRGGNQPQHF	TGTGCCAGCCGCGCCCTCACGAGGGGGGGCAATCAGCCCCAGCATTTT
.	.	TRBV28	TRBJ2-5	CASSSQRGRSETQYF	TGTGCCAGCAGTTCACAGAGGGGACGATCGGAGACCCAGTACTTC
.	.	TRBV5-1	TRBJ1-4	CASSIGRGLDHEKLFF	TGCGCCAGCAGCATTGGTAGGGGCCTAGATCATGAAAAACTGTTTTTT
.	.	TRBV5-1	TRBJ1-1	CASSFLSTGSPFEAFF	TGCGCCAGCAGCTTTTTGAGTACAGGCTCACCATTCGAAGCTTTCTTT
TRBD2	.	TRBV7-2	TRBJ2-1	CASSSGTSGRVGQFF	TGTGCCAGCAGCTCCGGGACTAGCGGGAGGGTAGGGCAGTTCTTC
.	.	TRBV29-1	TRBJ2-3	CSGATSGGNTQYF	TGCAGCGGAGCTACTAGTGGTGGGAATACGCAGTATTTT
.	.	TRBV19	TRBJ2-1	CASSLQGSYNEQFF	TGTGCCAGTAGTTTACAGGGTTCCTACAATGAGCAGTTCTTC
TRBD2	.	TRBV11-2	TRBJ2-2	CASSLRVRREAPGELFF	TGTGCCAGCAGCCTTAGGGTTCGGCGGGAGGCCCCCGGGGAGCTGTTTTTT
.	.	TRBV5-5	TRBJ1-4	CASSFWTENEKLFF	TGTGCCAGCAGCTTTTGGACTGAGAATGAAAAACTGTTTTTT
TRBD1	.	TRBV2	TRBJ1-1	CASSAQGANTEAFF	TGTGCCAGCAGCGCACAGGGGGCGAACACTGAAGCTTTCTTT
TRBD2	.	TRBV4-1	TRBJ2-1	CASSQEGGLAVYNEQFF	TGCGCCAGCAGCCAAGAAGGGGGACTAGCGGTCTACAATGAGCAGTTCTTC
TRBD1	once	TRBV27	TRBJ2-1	CASSPTGGGEQFF	TGTGCCAGCAGTCCCACAGGGGGTGGTGAGCAGTTCTTC
TRBD2	.	TRBV28	TRBJ2-2	CASSLMTSIVGELFF	TGTGCCAGCAGTTTAATGACTAGCATAGTCGGGGAGCTGTTTTTT
.	.	TRBV6-6	TRBJ2-2	CASSFISRNTGELFF	TGTGCCAGCAGCTTCATTAGCAGGAACACCGGGGAGCTGTTTTTT
TRBD1	once	TRBV5-1	TRBJ1-1	CASSRQGWAEAFF	TGCGCCAGCAGCAGACAGGGGTGGGCTGAAGCTTTCTTT
.	.	TRBV6-1	TRBJ2-3	CASSDPDRVTDTQYF	TGTGCCAGCAGTGACCCCGACCGAGTCACAGATACGCAGTATTTT
TRBD2	.	TRBV28	TRBJ2-7	CASSYLAGADEQYF	TGTGCCAGCAGCTACTTAGCGGGAGCAGACGAGCAGTACTTC
.	.	TRBV5-4	TRBJ2-3	CASSLAGLGGDTQYF	TGTGCCAGCAGCTTGGCGGGCCTAGGGGGAGATACGCAGTATTTT
.	many	TRBV5-4	TRBJ1-2	CASSLVDRSYGYTF	TGTGCCAGCAGCTTGGTTGACAGGAGCTATGGCTACACCTTC
.	.	TRBV11-2	TRBJ2-2	CASSLVSGTGELFF	TGTGCCAGCAGCTTAGTCAGTGGGACCGGGGAGCTGTTTTTT
.	many	TRBV2	TRBJ2-6	CASTRMSGANVLTF	TGTGCCAGCACCCGAATGTCCGGGGCCAACGTCCTGACTTTC
.	.	TRBV11-2	TRBJ2-3	CASSERLESDTQYF	TGTGCCAGCAGCGAACGACTAGAATCGGATACGCAGTATTTT
TRBD2	.	TRBV27	TRBJ2-2	CASTSGRNTGELFF	TGTGCCAGCACTAGCGGGCGGAACACCGGGGAGCTGTTTTTT
.	.	TRBV28	TRBJ2-5	CASSLKVGTQYF	TGTGCCAGCAGTTTAAAAGTGGGGACCCAGTACTTC
.	.	TRBV28	TRBJ1-4	CASRGGTDEKLFF	TGTGCCAGCAGGGGGGGGACGGATGAAAAACTGTTTTTT
TRBD1	many	TRBV11-1	TRBJ1-2	CASSFLGQGIYGYTF	TGTGCCAGCAGCTTCCTGGGACAGGGCATCTATGGCTACACCTTC
.	once	TRBV10-3	TRBJ1-2	CAIRASGYSNYGYTF	TGTGCCATCAGAGCAAGCGGGTACTCCAACTATGGCTACACCTTC
TRBD1	once	TRBV9	TRBJ2-1	CATPGTGDDEQFF	TGTGCCACCCCCGGGACAGGGGATGATGAGCAGTTCTTC
.	once	TRBV11-2	TRBJ2-2	CASSFGHLGTGELFF	TGTGCCAGCAGCTTCGGACATTTGGGAACCGGGGAGCTGTTTTTT
.	.	TRBV18	TRBJ2-3	CASSPPRRRSTDTQYF	TGTGCCAGCTCACCCCCTCGTCGCAGGAGCACAGATACGCAGTATTTT
TRBD1	.	TRBV19	TRBJ1-5	CASSFRDRGSLSNQPQHF	TGTGCCAGTAGTTTCCGGGACAGGGGCTCCTTGAGCAATCAGCCCCAGCATTTT